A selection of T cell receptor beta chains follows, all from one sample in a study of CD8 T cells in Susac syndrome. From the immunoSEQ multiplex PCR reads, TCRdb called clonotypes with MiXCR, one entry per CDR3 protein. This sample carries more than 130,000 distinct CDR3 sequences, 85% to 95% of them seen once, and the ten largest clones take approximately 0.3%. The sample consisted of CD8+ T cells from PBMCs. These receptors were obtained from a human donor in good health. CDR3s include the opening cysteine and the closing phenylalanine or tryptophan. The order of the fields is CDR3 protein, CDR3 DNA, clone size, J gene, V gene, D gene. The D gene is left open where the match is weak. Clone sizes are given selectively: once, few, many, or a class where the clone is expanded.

CDR3: CASSLQRQRGNEQFF
DNA: TGTGCCAGCAGTTTACAGCGACAGCGTGGGAATGAGCAGTTCTTC
size: -
J: TRBJ2-1
V: TRBV27
D: -

CDR3: CASSQVLAGGQIKNIQYF
DNA: TGCGCCAGCAGCCAGGTACTAGCGGGAGGCCAGATTAAAAACATTCAGTACTTC
size: -
J: TRBJ2-4
V: TRBV4-3
D: TRBD2

CDR3: CASSQDSTGTFTDTQYF
DNA: TGCGCCAGCAGCCAAGACTCTACAGGGACCTTCACAGATACGCAGTATTTT
size: -
J: TRBJ2-3
V: TRBV4-1
D: -

CDR3: CASSEWGTGEETQYF
DNA: TGCGCCAGCAGTGAGTGGGGGACAGGGGAAGAGACCCAGTACTTC
size: -
J: TRBJ2-5
V: TRBV10-2
D: TRBD1

CDR3: CASSQVPGADTQYF
DNA: TGCGCCAGCAGCCAAGTCCCCGGGGCAGATACGCAGTATTTT
size: -
J: TRBJ2-3
V: TRBV4-1
D: -

CDR3: CASSSQGYNEQFF
DNA: TGTGCCAGTAGTAGTCAGGGATACAATGAGCAGTTCTTC
size: -
J: TRBJ2-1
V: TRBV19
D: -

CDR3: CASSVGGLAGRETQYF
DNA: TGTGCCAGCAGCGTAGGTGGTCTAGCGGGACGAGAGACCCAGTACTTC
size: -
J: TRBJ2-5
V: TRBV9
D: TRBD2

CDR3: CSARDWGLAGDAYNEQFF
DNA: TGCAGTGCTAGAGATTGGGGACTAGCGGGAGACGCCTACAATGAGCAGTTCTTC
size: once
J: TRBJ2-1
V: TRBV20-1
D: TRBD2

CDR3: CASSWGYEQYF
DNA: TGTGCCAGCAGCTGGGGCTACGAGCAGTACTTC
size: -
J: TRBJ2-7
V: TRBV7-2
D: -

CDR3: CASSHREVQQPQHF
DNA: TGTGCCAGCAGCCATCGGGAGGTCCAACAGCCCCAGCATTTT
size: -
J: TRBJ1-5
V: TRBV7-9
D: -

CDR3: CASSLDGDEQFF
DNA: TGTGCCAGCAGCTTAGACGGGGATGAGCAGTTCTTC
size: -
J: TRBJ2-1
V: TRBV7-6
D: -

CDR3: CASSRTSGRLVETQYF
DNA: TGTGCCAGCAGCCGGACTAGCGGGAGACTGGTAGAGACCCAGTACTTC
size: -
J: TRBJ2-5
V: TRBV6-2/TRBV6-3
D: TRBD2

CDR3: CASSLRITGEAFF
DNA: TGTGCCAGCAGTTTGCGCATTACAGGGGAAGCTTTCTTT
size: -
J: TRBJ1-1
V: TRBV27
D: -

CDR3: CASLTGGAYGYTF
DNA: TGTGCCAGCCTCACGGGGGGGGCATATGGCTACACCTTC
size: -
J: TRBJ1-2
V: TRBV18
D: -

CDR3: CASSQERTVNTEAFF
DNA: TGCGCCAGCAGCCAAGAACGGACGGTTAACACTGAAGCTTTCTTT
size: -
J: TRBJ1-1
V: TRBV4-3
D: -

CDR3: CAAQRGGRSSEQFF
DNA: TGTGCCGCCCAGAGGGGAGGGCGGTCCAGTGAGCAGTTCTTC
size: -
J: TRBJ2-1
V: TRBV27
D: TRBD2

CDR3: CASSSRVLYEQYF
DNA: TGTGCCAGCAGTTCCCGGGTCCTCTACGAGCAGTACTTC
size: -
J: TRBJ2-7
V: TRBV27
D: -

CDR3: CASSFDWGNEQFF
DNA: TGTGCCAGCAGTTTTGACTGGGGCAATGAGCAGTTCTTC
size: -
J: TRBJ2-1
V: TRBV6-2/TRBV6-3
D: -

CDR3: CASSPTFPNEQFF
DNA: TGTGCCAGCAGCCCCACCTTCCCCAATGAGCAGTTCTTC
size: medium-sized
J: TRBJ2-1
V: TRBV3-1
D: -

CDR3: CASSPQGEAEAFF
DNA: TGTGCCAGCAGCCCGCAGGGCGAAGCTGAAGCTTTCTTT
size: -
J: TRBJ1-1
V: TRBV7-9
D: -

CDR3: CASSHPTKETQYF
DNA: TGTGCCAGCAGTCATCCAACCAAAGAGACCCAGTACTTC
size: -
J: TRBJ2-5
V: TRBV7-9
D: -

CDR3: CSQTVNTEAFF
DNA: TGCAGTCAGACAGTGAACACTGAAGCTTTCTTT
size: -
J: TRBJ1-1
V: TRBV20-1
D: -

CDR3: CASSLRDRVAETQYF
DNA: TGTGCCAGCAGTTTACGGGACAGGGTAGCAGAGACCCAGTACTTC
size: -
J: TRBJ2-5
V: TRBV27
D: TRBD1

CDR3: CSVEIRVDTGELFF
DNA: TGCAGCGTTGAAATTAGGGTAGACACCGGGGAGCTGTTTTTT
size: -
J: TRBJ2-2
V: TRBV29-1
D: -

CDR3: CASSLGLAGERYF
DNA: TGTGCCAGCAGCCTGGGACTAGCGGGCGAGAGGTACTTC
size: -
J: TRBJ2-5
V: TRBV6-2/TRBV6-3
D: TRBD2

CDR3: CASSTSGGAYNEQFF
DNA: TGTGCCAGCAGCACATCAGGGGGCGCCTACAATGAGCAGTTCTTC
size: -
J: TRBJ2-1
V: TRBV21-1
D: -

CDR3: CSARLDTIYF
DNA: TGCAGTGCTAGATTAGACACCATATATTTT
size: -
J: TRBJ1-3
V: TRBV20-1
D: -

CDR3: CASSDRSYEQYF
DNA: TGTGCCAGCAGTGATAGAAGCTACGAGCAGTACTTC
size: -
J: TRBJ2-7
V: TRBV2
D: -

CDR3: CASTLGTDGELFF
DNA: TGTGCCAGCACCCTAGGGACTGACGGGGAGCTGTTTTTT
size: -
J: TRBJ2-2
V: TRBV9
D: -

CDR3: CASRPASGNTIYF
DNA: TGCGCCAGCCGCCCAGCCTCTGGAAACACCATATATTTT
size: -
J: TRBJ1-3
V: TRBV23-1
D: -

CDR3: CASSIDRVSYEQYF
DNA: TGTGCCAGCAGTATCGACAGGGTATCCTACGAGCAGTACTTC
size: -
J: TRBJ2-7
V: TRBV12-3/TRBV12-4
D: TRBD1

CDR3: CASSGTTSGTPGELFF
DNA: TGTGCCAGCAGTGGCACGACTAGCGGGACACCCGGGGAGCTGTTTTTT
size: -
J: TRBJ2-2
V: TRBV25-1
D: TRBD2

CDR3: CATSRVPDSSNTEAFF
DNA: TGTGCCACCAGCAGAGTCCCGGACAGCTCGAACACTGAAGCTTTCTTT
size: -
J: TRBJ1-1
V: TRBV15
D: -

CDR3: CASSPPGTGYGYTF
DNA: TGTGCCAGCAGTCCCCCGGGGACAGGGTATGGCTACACCTTC
size: -
J: TRBJ1-2
V: TRBV28
D: TRBD1

CDR3: CASSLTGITYEQYF
DNA: TGTGCCAGCAGCCTGACCGGGATTACTTACGAGCAGTACTTC
size: -
J: TRBJ2-7
V: TRBV14
D: -

CDR3: CASSSPPGQGAEETQYF
DNA: TGTGCCAGCAGCTCACCCCCAGGACAGGGGGCTGAAGAGACCCAGTACTTC
size: -
J: TRBJ2-5
V: TRBV7-8
D: TRBD1

CDR3: CSVEAGQGAYEQYF
DNA: TGCAGCGTTGAAGCGGGACAAGGAGCCTACGAGCAGTACTTC
size: -
J: TRBJ2-7
V: TRBV29-1
D: -

CDR3: CSARGSPGELFF
DNA: TGCAGTGCTAGAGGTAGCCCCGGGGAGCTGTTTTTT
size: -
J: TRBJ2-2
V: TRBV20-1
D: -

CDR3: CASSEGTGVGEQYF
DNA: TGTGCCAGCAGTGAAGGGACAGGGGTCGGCGAGCAGTACTTC
size: -
J: TRBJ2-7
V: TRBV25-1
D: TRBD1

CDR3: CASIRSGELFF
DNA: TGTGCCAGCATACGTTCCGGGGAGCTGTTTTTT
size: -
J: TRBJ2-2
V: TRBV2
D: -

CDR3: CASSDRLQGAAYGYTF
DNA: TGTGCCAGTAGTGACCGCCTACAGGGGGCTGCCTATGGCTACACCTTC
size: -
J: TRBJ1-2
V: TRBV19
D: TRBD1

CDR3: CSAVQYVGTQYF
DNA: TGCAGCGCGGTTCAGTACGTAGGAACCCAGTACTTC
size: -
J: TRBJ2-5
V: TRBV29-1
D: -

CDR3: CASSPAAEQETQYF
DNA: TGTGCCAGCAGCCCCGCGGCGGAACAAGAGACCCAGTACTTC
size: -
J: TRBJ2-5
V: TRBV12-3/TRBV12-4
D: -

CDR3: CASSLGTSWSYEQYF
DNA: TGTGCCAGCAGCTTGGGGACTAGCTGGTCCTACGAGCAGTACTTC
size: -
J: TRBJ2-7
V: TRBV7-2
D: TRBD2

CDR3: CSVDQGGPVTYEQFF
DNA: TGCAGCGTTGACCAGGGAGGGCCCGTTACCTATGAGCAGTTCTTC
size: -
J: TRBJ2-1
V: TRBV29-1
D: TRBD2

CDR3: CSAPRAQETQYF
DNA: TGCAGTGCACCCCGGGCTCAAGAGACCCAGTACTTC
size: -
J: TRBJ2-5
V: TRBV20-1
D: -

CDR3: CATNRGNTQYF
DNA: TGTGCCACCAACCGGGGGAATACGCAGTATTTT
size: -
J: TRBJ2-3
V: TRBV27
D: -

CDR3: CASSPGGSGSPQDTQYF
DNA: TGTGCCAGCAGTCCCGGGGGTAGCGGGAGCCCTCAGGATACGCAGTATTTT
size: -
J: TRBJ2-3
V: TRBV6-1
D: TRBD2

CDR3: CASRELYEQYF
DNA: TGTGCCAGCCGGGAGCTCTACGAGCAGTACTTC
size: -
J: TRBJ2-7
V: TRBV6-2/TRBV6-3
D: -

CDR3: CASSQDGGSNERLFF
DNA: TGCGCCAGCAGCCAAGACGGGGGTTCTAATGAAAGACTGTTTTTT
size: -
J: TRBJ1-4
V: TRBV4-3
D: -

CDR3: CASSLGRRDRGGYEQYF
DNA: TGCGCCAGCAGCTTGGGCCGCCGGGACAGGGGAGGATACGAGCAGTACTTC
size: once
J: TRBJ2-7
V: TRBV5-1
D: TRBD1

CDR3: CASSVAVSGNEQFF
DNA: TGTGCCAGCAGCGTAGCGGTTAGCGGGAACGAGCAGTTCTTC
size: -
J: TRBJ2-1
V: TRBV9
D: TRBD2

CDR3: CASSWGPNQPQHF
DNA: TGTGCCAGCAGCTGGGGTCCCAATCAGCCCCAGCATTTT
size: -
J: TRBJ1-5
V: TRBV27
D: -

CDR3: CASSYSAELFF
DNA: TGTGCCAGCAGTTATTCGGCGGAGCTGTTTTTT
size: -
J: TRBJ2-2
V: TRBV6-2/TRBV6-3
D: -

CDR3: CASSRTEQETQYF
DNA: TGTGCCAGCAGTCGGACAGAGCAAGAGACCCAGTACTTC
size: -
J: TRBJ2-5
V: TRBV28
D: -

CDR3: CASSFGTKNIQYF
DNA: TGTGCCAGCAGTTTCGGGACCAAAAACATTCAGTACTTC
size: -
J: TRBJ2-4
V: TRBV27
D: -

CDR3: CASSTGIGYTF
DNA: TGTGCCAGCAGTACAGGGATTGGCTACACCTTC
size: once
J: TRBJ1-2
V: TRBV6-8
D: -

CDR3: CASHSSGNPNEQFF
DNA: TGTGCCAGTCATAGTAGCGGGAACCCGAATGAGCAGTTCTTC
size: -
J: TRBJ2-1
V: TRBV2
D: TRBD2

CDR3: CASSLGLPYEQYF
DNA: TGTGCCAGCAGTTTGGGACTCCCATACGAGCAGTACTTC
size: -
J: TRBJ2-7
V: TRBV27
D: -

CDR3: CASSKTGNEQFF
DNA: TGTGCCAGCAGCAAGACAGGTAATGAGCAGTTCTTC
size: -
J: TRBJ2-1
V: TRBV27
D: -